This T cell receptor (beta chain) comes out of a study of blood T cell repertoires in COVID-19. Study summary: The study drew acute and convalescent COVID-19 samples from the United States, Italy and Spain. T cells, B-cell-depleted T cells, or PBMCs provided the cDNA or gDNA that served as material.

As processed by the authors: Nucleated cell counts were estimated from reference gene primer amplification. Using immunoSEQ multiplex PCR, the repertoire was profiled, and TCRdb retains in-frame clones only, with some absent. V, J and clone size are those of that table, while D and trimming were read from the DNA. The table includes a few hundred thousand clones, about 86% detected once. The sequenced material came from peripheral blood. The origin of this receptor is a woman between 50 and 59 years old with acute or convalescent COVID-19.

The chain's CDR3 is CASSFKAGGPTDTQYF. In nucleotides, the CDR3 is TGCGCCAGCAGCTTCAAAGCGGGGGGCCCCACAGATACGCAGTATTTT. V usage is TRBV5-1 and J usage is TRBJ2-3, with 9 bases lining up with TRBD2. J lost 2 bases, V lost 2 bases, and 6 bases had no gene match. CDR1 is SGHRS and CDR2 is YFSETQ in the germline V gene. This CDR3 is 16 amino acids long.